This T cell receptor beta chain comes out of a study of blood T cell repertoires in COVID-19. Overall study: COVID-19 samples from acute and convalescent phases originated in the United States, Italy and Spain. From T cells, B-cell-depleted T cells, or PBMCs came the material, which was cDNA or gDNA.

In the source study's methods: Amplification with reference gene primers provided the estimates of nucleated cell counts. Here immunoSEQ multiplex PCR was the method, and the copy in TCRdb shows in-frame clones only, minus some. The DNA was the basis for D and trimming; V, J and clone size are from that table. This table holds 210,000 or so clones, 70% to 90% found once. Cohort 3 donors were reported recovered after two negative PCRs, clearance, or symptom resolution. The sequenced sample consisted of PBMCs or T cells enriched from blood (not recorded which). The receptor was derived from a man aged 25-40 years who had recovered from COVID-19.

The CDR3 DNA sequence: TGCGCCAGCACCTTCTGGGGGCTGACTAATTCACCCCTCCACTTT. Its translation is CASTFWGLTNSPLHF. This chain joins TRBV5-1 and TRBJ1-6; the D gene is possibly TRBD1 (6 bases). The germline CDR1 and CDR2 sequences are SGHRS and YFSETQ. V gave up 6 bases and J gave up 6 bases, with 16 bases separating them. The CDR3 contains 15 residues.